This T cell receptor (beta chain) was sequenced in a study of shared clonotypes between healthy human individuals. Study-wide points: Blood was the sole source, and tissue repertoires probably differ.

Measured with immunoSEQ multiplex PCR; TCRdb has only the in-frame clones, and not every one. The sample yields some 2 million clones, 85% to 95% seen once. Of note for this clone: What it recognizes is unknown.

This CDR3 spans 12 amino acids. V was shortened by 1 base and J by 0 bases, with 2 bases between the two germline ends. CDR1 is GTSNPN and CDR2 is SVGIG in the germline V gene (reference sequence). This receptor was taken from a young man in good health. The source material was naive CD4+ T cells sorted from blood. Noted subset: CD45RA+ positively selected. The rearrangement uses TRBV30 and TRBJ2-3; the D is unclear. The CDR3 here is CAWSESTDTQYF. DNA for the CDR3: TGTGCCTGGAGTGAAAGCACAGATACGCAGTATTTT.